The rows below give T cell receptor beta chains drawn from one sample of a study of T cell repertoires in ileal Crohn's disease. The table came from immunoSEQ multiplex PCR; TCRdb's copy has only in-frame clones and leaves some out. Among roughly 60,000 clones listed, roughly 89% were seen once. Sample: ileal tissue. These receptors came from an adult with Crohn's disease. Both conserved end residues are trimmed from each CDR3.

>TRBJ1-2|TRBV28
ASSYLGQGNYT
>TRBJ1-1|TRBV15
ATSNPDSTEAF
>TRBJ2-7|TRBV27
ASSLSGRRDHSYEQY
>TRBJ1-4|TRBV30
ASQGRNEKLF
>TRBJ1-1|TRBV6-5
ASSTTGTPNTEAF
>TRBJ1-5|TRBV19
ASTGTGTQPQH
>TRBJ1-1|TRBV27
ASSFLDGLSEAF
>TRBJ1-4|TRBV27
ASKRGTANEKLF
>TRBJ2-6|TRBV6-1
ASSEDTASGANVLT
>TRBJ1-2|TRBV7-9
ASSSNYGYT
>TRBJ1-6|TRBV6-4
ASSQAIYNSPLH
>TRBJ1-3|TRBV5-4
ASSQGHSGNTIY
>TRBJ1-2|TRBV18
ASSPATGIDYGYT
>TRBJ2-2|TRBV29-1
SVVGGSGELF
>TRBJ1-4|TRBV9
ASSLTYAQVYEKLF
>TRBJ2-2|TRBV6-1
ASSETSGLAGELF
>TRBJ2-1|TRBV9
ASSVVTDEQF
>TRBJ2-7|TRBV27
ASSLQGLNYEQY
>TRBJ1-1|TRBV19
ASSQQSKGAGAEAF
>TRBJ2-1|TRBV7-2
ASSLASGLFYAEQF
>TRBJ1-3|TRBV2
ASSEPSRKSSGNTIY
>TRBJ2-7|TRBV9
ASSVATGTSIHEQY
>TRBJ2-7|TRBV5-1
ASRPPGQNYEQY